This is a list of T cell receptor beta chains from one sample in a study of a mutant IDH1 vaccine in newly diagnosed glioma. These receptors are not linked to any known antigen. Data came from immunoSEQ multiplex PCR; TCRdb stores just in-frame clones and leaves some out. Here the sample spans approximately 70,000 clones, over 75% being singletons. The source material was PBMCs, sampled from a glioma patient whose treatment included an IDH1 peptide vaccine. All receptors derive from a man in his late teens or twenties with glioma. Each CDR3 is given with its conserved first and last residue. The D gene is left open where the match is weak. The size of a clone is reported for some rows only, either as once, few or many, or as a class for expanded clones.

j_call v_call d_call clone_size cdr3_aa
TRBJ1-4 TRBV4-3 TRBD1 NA CASSQESTGAATNEKLFF
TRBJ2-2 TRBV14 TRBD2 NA CASSRYSGGANTGELFF
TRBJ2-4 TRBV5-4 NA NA CASSSSTTLINIQYF
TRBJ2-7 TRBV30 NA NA CAWSGGGTRHEQYF
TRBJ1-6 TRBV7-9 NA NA CASSLGLGRDSPLHF
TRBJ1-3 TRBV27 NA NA CASSPMAGISGNTIYF
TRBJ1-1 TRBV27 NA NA CASGNNRLGNTEAFF
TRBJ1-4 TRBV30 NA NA CAWSSIRSEKLFF
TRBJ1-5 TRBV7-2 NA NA CASSQGRASNQPQHF
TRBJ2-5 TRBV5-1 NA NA CASSLSHGFQGTQYF
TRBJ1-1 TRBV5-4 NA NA CASSLVNTEAFF
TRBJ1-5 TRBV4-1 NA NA CASSQEGGSGNQPQHF
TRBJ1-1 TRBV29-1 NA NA CSVGGSVWQHTEAFF
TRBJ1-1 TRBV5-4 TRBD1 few CASSLFGTDEAFF
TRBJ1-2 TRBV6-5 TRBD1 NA CASSYATTGEYGYTF
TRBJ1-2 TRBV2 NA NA CASSGVQGANYGYTF
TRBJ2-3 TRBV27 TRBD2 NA CASSMYSAGREGTDTQYF
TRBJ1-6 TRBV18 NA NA CASSRTGGDSPLHF
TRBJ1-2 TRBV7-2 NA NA CASSPGPYGYTF
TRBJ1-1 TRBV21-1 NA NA CASSGQGPRVTEAFF
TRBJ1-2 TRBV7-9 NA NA CASSFYYGYTF
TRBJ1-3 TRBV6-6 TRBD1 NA CASRQGVSGNTIYF
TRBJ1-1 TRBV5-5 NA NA CASSPLTGIGGTEAFF
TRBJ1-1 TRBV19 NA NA CASSIGSGGNTEAFF
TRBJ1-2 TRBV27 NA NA CASSLQGLTTYGYTF
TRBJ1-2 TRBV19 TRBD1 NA CATWGQLNYGYTF
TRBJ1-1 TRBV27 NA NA CASSSTGNTEAFF
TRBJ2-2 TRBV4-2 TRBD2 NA CASSQDLSRTSNTGELFF
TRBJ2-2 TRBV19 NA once CASKLDLNTGELFF
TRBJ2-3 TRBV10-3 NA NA CAISEGGGTRLQYF
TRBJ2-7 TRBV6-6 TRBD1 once CASTSLRTGAAYEQYF
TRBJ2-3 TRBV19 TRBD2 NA CASSMGGRRTDTQYF
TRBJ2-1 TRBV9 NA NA CASSGGSRYEQFF
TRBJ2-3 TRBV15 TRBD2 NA CATSGRGNPDTQYF
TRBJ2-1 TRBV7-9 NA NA CASSFARGDEQFF
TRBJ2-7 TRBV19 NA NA CASSLSGTYEQYF
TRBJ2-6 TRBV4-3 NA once CASSQEVYSSGANVLTF
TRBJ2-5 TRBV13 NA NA CASSSGTVQETQYF